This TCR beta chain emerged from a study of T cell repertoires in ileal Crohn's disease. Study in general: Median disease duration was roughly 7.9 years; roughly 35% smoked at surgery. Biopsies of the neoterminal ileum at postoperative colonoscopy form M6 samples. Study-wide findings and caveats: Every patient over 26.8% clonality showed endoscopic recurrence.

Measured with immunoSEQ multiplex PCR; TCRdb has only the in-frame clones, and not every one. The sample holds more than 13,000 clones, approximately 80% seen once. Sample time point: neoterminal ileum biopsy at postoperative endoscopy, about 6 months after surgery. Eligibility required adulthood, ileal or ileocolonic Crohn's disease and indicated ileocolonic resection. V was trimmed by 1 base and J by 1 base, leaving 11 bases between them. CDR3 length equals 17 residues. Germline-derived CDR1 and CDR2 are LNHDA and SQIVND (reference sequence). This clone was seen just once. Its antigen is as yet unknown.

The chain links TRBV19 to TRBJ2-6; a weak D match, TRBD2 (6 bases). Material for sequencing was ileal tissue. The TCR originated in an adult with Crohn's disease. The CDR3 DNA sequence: TGTGCCAGTAGTATAGTATTTGCGGGGTCTGGGGCCAACGTCCTGACTTTC. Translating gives CASSIVFAGSGANVLTF.